This T cell receptor (beta chain) emerged from a study of T-cell reconstitution after alpha-beta-depleted transplantation in children. Construction of the TCRbeta library involved unique molecular identifiers. TCRdb called the PCR reads again in MiXCR, with one record for every CDR3 protein. The sample includes 250,000 to 350,000 distinct CDR3 sequences, more than 8% of them seen just once. The sample holds a few counts of this clonotype. This TCR was recovered from a human donor who donated a stem cell graft to a child with SCID. The material was PBMCs from the stem cell graft donor, obtained from the stem cell graft.

As DNA, the CDR3 is TGTGCCAGCAGTTTCCGGGGGGAAGACATTCAGTACTTC. It yields the protein CASSFRGEDIQYF. The rearrangement links TRBV12-3 or TRBV12-4 to TRBJ2-4; 7 bases align to TRBD2. The CDR3 covers 13 residues. V gave up 3 bases and J gave up 8 bases; unmatched junction bases: 4.